These T cell receptor beta chains were read from a single sample in a study of identical twins. TCRdb used MiXCR to reprocess the 5' RACE reads, holding one entry per CDR3 protein. In the table there are some 1,700,000 distinct CDR3 sequences, under 35% of which are singletons. The sample comprised cord blood. The receptors shown here come from a newborn girl in good health. Each CDR3 is given with its conserved first and last residue. D genes are given only for firm matches. Where a row states a size, it is once, few, many or the class of an expanded clone; other rows omit it.

TRBJ1-5	TRBV21-1	few	-	CASSKGFFDRGNQPQHF	TGTGCCAGCAGCAAAGGTTTCTTTGACAGGGGCAATCAGCCCCAGCATTTT
TRBJ1-5	TRBV5-6	-	-	CASSLLTGSGNQPQHF	TGTGCCAGCAGCTTGCTGACTGGGAGCGGCAATCAGCCCCAGCATTTT
TRBJ2-1	TRBV5-1	-	-	CASRPDRGLGDNEQFF	TGCGCCAGCAGGCCCGACAGGGGACTAGGGGACAATGAGCAGTTCTTC
TRBJ2-6	TRBV4-1	-	-	CASSQVRTGLVANVLTF	TGCGCCAGCAGCCAAGTAAGGACTGGCCTTGTGGCCAACGTCCTGACTTTC
TRBJ1-2	TRBV25-1	few	-	CASSADEYGYTF	TGTGCCAGCAGTGCCGACGAATATGGCTACACCTTC
TRBJ2-5	TRBV5-1	-	-	CASNLRLGHGETQYF	TGCGCCAGCAATTTGCGGCTAGGACATGGTGAGACCCAGTACTTC
TRBJ2-3	TRBV24-1	-	-	CATSDGTLSTDTQYF	TGTGCCACCAGTGACGGGACACTGAGCACAGATACGCAGTATTTT
TRBJ1-2	TRBV9	-	-	CASSVGFYGGGYTF	TGTGCCAGCAGCGTAGGTTTCTATGGGGGCGGCTACACCTTC
TRBJ1-6	TRBV6-4	few	-	CASSDSGSPLHF	TGTGCCAGCAGTGACTCGGGGTCACCCCTCCACTTT
TRBJ1-2	TRBV11-1	-	-	CASGLGAGTEGYTF	TGTGCCAGCGGCTTAGGCGCAGGGACGGAGGGCTACACCTTC
TRBJ1-1	TRBV3-1	-	TRBD1	CASSQVGQVEAFF	TGTGCCAGCAGCCAAGTAGGACAGGTCGAAGCTTTCTTT
TRBJ2-3	TRBV20-1	-	-	CSARPGVADTQYF	TGCAGTGCTAGACCGGGGGTCGCAGATACGCAGTATTTT
TRBJ2-7	TRBV20-1	-	TRBD2	CSARNGLAVSSYEQYF	TGCAGTGCTAGAAACGGACTAGCGGTAAGCTCCTACGAGCAGTACTTC
TRBJ2-5	TRBV10-3	-	TRBD1	CAIGRQGQETQYF	TGTGCCATCGGCCGACAGGGGCAAGAGACCCAGTACTTC
TRBJ1-1	TRBV18	once	TRBD1	CASSRDRSLMNTEAFF	TGTGCCAGCTCTAGGGACAGGAGCCTAATGAACACTGAAGCTTTCTTT
TRBJ2-1	TRBV2	-	TRBD1	CAGCIGTGSDNEQFF	TGTGCCGGCTGCATCGGGACAGGGTCGGACAATGAGCAGTTCTTC
TRBJ1-2	TRBV25-1	-	-	CASSEWEGLKAYYTF	TGTGCCAGCAGTGAATGGGAGGGGCTAAAGGCGTACTACACCTTC
TRBJ2-7	TRBV11-2	-	TRBD2	CASSSGLAGLYYEQYF	TGTGCCAGCAGCTCCGGACTAGCGGGGCTTTATTACGAGCAGTACTTC
TRBJ2-1	TRBV28	-	TRBD1	CASSKQGFGDNEQFF	TGTGCCAGCAGTAAACAGGGGTTCGGGGATAATGAGCAGTTCTTC
TRBJ2-3	TRBV25-1	-	-	CASRNLITQYF	TGTGCCAGCCGCAACCTCATTACGCAGTATTTT
TRBJ1-6	TRBV20-1	few	-	CSARTQISSYNSPLHF	TGCAGTGCTCGGACACAAATCAGCTCCTATAATTCACCCCTCCACTTT
TRBJ2-1	TRBV20-1	-	-	CSARGGGLYNEQFF	TGCAGTGCCCGGGGAGGGGGGCTCTACAATGAGCAGTTCTTC
TRBJ1-2	TRBV29-1	many	-	CSVGYSRGYTF	TGCAGCGTTGGATACAGTCGGGGCTACACCTTC
TRBJ2-7	TRBV20-1	few	-	CSAVRAESYEQYF	TGCAGTGCCGTCCGCGCGGAGTCCTACGAGCAGTACTTC
TRBJ2-3	TRBV24-1	many	TRBD2	CATSDPGTSGSTDTQYF	TGTGCCACCAGTGACCCTGGGACTAGCGGATCCACAGATACGCAGTATTTT
TRBJ1-2	TRBV12-3/TRBV12-4	few	TRBD1	CASSLADRANYGYTF	TGTGCCAGCAGTTTAGCTGACAGGGCTAACTATGGCTACACCTTC
TRBJ1-2	TRBV4-1	few	-	CASSHPMGAYGYTF	TGCGCCAGCAGCCATCCCATGGGAGCCTATGGCTACACCTTC
TRBJ1-1	TRBV27	-	TRBD1	CASRLSGTGNTEAFF	TGTGCCAGCAGACTTTCCGGGACAGGGAACACTGAAGCTTTCTTT
TRBJ2-3	TRBV2	-	TRBD2	CASSFGGGPSADTQYF	TGTGCCAGCAGTTTCGGCGGGGGGCCCTCGGCAGATACGCAGTATTTT
TRBJ2-5	TRBV9	few	TRBD2	CASSVGGLLHQETQYF	TGTGCCAGCAGCGTAGGGGGACTACTTCACCAAGAGACCCAGTACTTC
TRBJ2-1	TRBV6-1	-	TRBD2	CASSDWTRLREQFF	TGTGCCAGCAGTGATTGGACTAGGCTACGCGAGCAGTTCTTC
TRBJ1-2	TRBV4-2	many	-	CASSQESLGGLYNYGYTF	TGTGCCAGCAGCCAAGAAAGCCTCGGGGGGCTCTATAACTATGGCTACACCTTC
TRBJ2-1	TRBV5-1	-	-	CASSLPAPLNEQFF	TGCGCCAGCAGCTTGCCGGCGCCCCTCAATGAGCAGTTCTTC
TRBJ2-1	TRBV28	many	TRBD2	CASSLSSGPYNEQFF	TGTGCCAGCAGTCTGTCTAGCGGACCTTACAATGAGCAGTTCTTC
TRBJ2-1	TRBV2	few	TRBD2	CASSEWGLAGEQFF	TGTGCCAGCAGTGAATGGGGACTAGCGGGTGAGCAGTTCTTC
TRBJ2-7	TRBV2	-	TRBD1	CASSEGLGTGGYEQYF	TGTGCCAGCAGTGAGGGGTTAGGGACAGGGGGCTACGAGCAGTACTTC
TRBJ2-3	TRBV27	-	TRBD1	CASRPTGQGPSTDTQYF	TGTGCCAGCAGGCCAACGGGACAGGGGCCGAGCACAGATACGCAGTATTTT
TRBJ2-7	TRBV28	-	-	CASSSLRGGLYEQYF	TGTGCCAGCAGTTCCCTGAGGGGTGGGCTCTACGAGCAGTACTTC
TRBJ2-7	TRBV6-6	few	TRBD1	CASTTGGDEQYF	TGTGCCAGCACAACAGGGGGCGACGAGCAGTACTTC
TRBJ2-4	TRBV25-1	-	-	CASSGSWTAKNIQYF	TGTGCCAGCAGTGGATCCTGGACAGCCAAAAACATTCAGTACTTC